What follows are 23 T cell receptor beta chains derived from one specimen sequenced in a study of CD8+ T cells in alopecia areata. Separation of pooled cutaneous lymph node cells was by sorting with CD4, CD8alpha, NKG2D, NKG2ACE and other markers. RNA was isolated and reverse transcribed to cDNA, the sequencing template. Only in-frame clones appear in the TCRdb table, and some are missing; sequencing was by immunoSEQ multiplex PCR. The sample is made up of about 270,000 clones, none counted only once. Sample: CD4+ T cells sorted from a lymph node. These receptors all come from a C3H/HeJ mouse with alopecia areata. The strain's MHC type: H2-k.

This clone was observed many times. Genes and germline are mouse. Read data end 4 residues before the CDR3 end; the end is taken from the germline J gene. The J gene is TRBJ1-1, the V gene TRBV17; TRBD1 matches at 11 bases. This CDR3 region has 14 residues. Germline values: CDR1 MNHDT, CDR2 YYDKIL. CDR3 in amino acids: CASSTGTGGTEVFF. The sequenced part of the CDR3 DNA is TGTGCTAGCAGTACCGGGACAGGGGGAACA.

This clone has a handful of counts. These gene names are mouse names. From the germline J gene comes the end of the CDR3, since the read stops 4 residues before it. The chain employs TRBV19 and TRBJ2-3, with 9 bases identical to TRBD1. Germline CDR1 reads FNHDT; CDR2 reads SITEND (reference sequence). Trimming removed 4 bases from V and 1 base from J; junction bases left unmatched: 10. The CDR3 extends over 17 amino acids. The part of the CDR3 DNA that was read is TGTGCCAGCAGTTCTAGACCCCGGGACAGGGGTGCAGAA. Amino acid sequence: CASSSRPRDRGAE. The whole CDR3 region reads CASSSRPRDRGAETLYF.

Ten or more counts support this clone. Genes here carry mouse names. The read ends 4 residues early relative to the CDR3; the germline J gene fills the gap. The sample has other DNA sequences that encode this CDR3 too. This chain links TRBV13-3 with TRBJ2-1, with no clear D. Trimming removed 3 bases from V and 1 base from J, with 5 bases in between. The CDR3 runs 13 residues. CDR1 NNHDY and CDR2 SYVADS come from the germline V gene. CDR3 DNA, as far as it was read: TGTGCCAGCAGTGGACAAAACTATGCT. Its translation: CASSGQNYA. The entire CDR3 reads CASSGQNYAEQFF.

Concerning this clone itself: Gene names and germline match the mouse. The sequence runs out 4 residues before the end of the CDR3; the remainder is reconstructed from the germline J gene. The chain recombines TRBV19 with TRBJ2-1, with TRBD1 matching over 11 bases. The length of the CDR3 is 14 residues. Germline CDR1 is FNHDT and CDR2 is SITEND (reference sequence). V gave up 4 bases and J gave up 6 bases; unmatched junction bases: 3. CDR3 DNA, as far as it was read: TGTGCCAGCAGTCGGGACAGGGGGATTGCT. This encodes CASSRDRGIA. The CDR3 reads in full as CASSRDRGIAEQFF.

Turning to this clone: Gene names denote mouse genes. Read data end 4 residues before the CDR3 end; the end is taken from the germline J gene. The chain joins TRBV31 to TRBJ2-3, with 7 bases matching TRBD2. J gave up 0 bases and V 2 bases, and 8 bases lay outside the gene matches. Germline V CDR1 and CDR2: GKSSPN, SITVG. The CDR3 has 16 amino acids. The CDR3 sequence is CAWSFWGGGSAETLYF. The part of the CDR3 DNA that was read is TGTGCCTGGAGTTTCTGGGGTGGGGGGAGTGCAGAA.

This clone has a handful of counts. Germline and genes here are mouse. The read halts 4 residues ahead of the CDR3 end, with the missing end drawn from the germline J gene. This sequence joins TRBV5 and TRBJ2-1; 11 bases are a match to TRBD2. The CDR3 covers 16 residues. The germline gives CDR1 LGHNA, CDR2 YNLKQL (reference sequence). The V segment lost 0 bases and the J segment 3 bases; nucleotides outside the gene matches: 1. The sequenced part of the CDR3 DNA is TGTGCCAGCAGCCAAGAGGGACTGGGGGTCTATGCT. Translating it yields CASSQEGLGVYA. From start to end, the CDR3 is CASSQEGLGVYAEQFF.

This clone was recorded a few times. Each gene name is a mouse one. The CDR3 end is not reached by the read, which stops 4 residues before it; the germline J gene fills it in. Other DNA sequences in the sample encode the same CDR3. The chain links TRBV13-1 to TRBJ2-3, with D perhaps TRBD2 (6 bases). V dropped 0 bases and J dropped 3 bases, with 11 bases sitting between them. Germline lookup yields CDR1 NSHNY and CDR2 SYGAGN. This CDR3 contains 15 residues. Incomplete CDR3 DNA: TGTGCCAGCAGTGATGGGGGGGAGGGGGCAGAA. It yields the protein CASSDGGEGAE. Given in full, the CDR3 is CASSDGGEGAETLYF.

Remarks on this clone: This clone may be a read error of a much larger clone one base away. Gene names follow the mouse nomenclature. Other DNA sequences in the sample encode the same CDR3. The CDR3 reads CASSGQNTGQLYF. The covered CDR3 bases are TGTGCCAGCAGTGGACAAAACACCGGG. The chain has TRBV19 and TRBJ2-2; TRBD1 might be the D (5 bases). The CDR3 end lies 4 residues beyond the end of the read and is filled in from the germline J gene. Germline-derived CDR1 and CDR2 are FNHDT and SITEND (reference sequence). The CDR3 runs 13 residues. The V end lost 4 bases, the J end lost 1 base, and 5 bases lay between the germline ends.

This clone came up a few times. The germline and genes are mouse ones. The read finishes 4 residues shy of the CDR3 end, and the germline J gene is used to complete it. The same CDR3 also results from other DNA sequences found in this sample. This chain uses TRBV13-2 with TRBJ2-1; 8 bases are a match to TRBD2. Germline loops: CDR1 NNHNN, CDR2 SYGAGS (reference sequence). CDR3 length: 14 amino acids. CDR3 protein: CASGDLGGRAEQFF. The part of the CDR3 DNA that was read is TGTGCCAGCGGTGATCTGGGGGGAAGGGCT.

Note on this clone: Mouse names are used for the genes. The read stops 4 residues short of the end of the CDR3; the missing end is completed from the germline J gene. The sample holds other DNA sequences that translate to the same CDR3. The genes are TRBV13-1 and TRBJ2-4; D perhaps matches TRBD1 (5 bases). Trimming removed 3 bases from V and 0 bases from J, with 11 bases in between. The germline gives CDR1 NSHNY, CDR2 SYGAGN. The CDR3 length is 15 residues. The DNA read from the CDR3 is TGTGCCAGCAGTGCCCCAGACAGAAGTCAAAAC. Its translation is CASSAPDRSQN. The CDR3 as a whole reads CASSAPDRSQNTLYF.

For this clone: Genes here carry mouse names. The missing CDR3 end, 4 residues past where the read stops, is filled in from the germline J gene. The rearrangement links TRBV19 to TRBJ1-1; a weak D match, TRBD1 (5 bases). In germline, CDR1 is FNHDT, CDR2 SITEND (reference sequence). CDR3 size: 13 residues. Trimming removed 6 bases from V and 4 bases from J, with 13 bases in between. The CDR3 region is CASILKRGTEVFF. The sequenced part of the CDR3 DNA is TGTGCCAGCATTCTCAAGAGGGGCACA.

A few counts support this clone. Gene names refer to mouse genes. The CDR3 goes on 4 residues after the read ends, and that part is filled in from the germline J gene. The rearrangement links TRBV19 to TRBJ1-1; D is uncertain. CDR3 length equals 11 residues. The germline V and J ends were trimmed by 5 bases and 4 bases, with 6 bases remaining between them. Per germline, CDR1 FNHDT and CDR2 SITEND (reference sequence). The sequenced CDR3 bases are TGTGCCAGCAGGTCAAGCACA. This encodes CASRSST. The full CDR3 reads CASRSSTEVFF.

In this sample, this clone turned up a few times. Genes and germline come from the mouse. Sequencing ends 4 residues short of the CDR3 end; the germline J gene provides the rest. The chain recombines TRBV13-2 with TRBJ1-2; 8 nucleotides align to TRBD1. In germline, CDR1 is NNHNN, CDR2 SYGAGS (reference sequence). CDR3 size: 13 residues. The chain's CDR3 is CASGDPRGHDYTF. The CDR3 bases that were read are TGTGCCAGCGGTGATCCCAGGGGGCAC.

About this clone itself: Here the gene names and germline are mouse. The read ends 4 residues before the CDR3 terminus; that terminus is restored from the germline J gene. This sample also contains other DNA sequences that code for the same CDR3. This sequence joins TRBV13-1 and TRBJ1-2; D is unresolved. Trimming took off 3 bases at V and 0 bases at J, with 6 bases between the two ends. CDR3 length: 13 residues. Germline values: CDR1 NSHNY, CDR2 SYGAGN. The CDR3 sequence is CASSAQANSDYTF. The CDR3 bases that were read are TGTGCCAGCAGTGCGCAGGCAAACTCC.

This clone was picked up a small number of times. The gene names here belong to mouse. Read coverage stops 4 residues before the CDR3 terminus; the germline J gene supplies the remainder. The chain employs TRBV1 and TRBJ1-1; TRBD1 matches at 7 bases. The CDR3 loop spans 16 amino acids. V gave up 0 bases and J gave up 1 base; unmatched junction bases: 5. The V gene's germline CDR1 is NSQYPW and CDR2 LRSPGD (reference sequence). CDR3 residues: CTCSAEAGGVNTEVFF. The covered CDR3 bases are TGCACCTGCAGTGCAGAGGCAGGGGGAGTAAACACA. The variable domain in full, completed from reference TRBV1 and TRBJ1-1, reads VTLLEQNPRWRLVPRGQAVNLRCILKNSQYPWMSWYQQDLQKQLQWLFTLRSPGDKEVKSLPGADYLATRVTDTELRLQVANMSQGRTLYCTCSAEAGGVNTEVFFGKGTRLTVV.

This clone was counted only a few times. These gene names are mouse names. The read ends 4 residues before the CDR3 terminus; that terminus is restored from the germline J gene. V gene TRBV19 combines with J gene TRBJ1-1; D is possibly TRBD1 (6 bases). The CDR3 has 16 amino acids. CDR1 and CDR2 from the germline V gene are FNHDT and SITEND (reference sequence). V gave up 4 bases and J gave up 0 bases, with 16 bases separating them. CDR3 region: CASSSRAGHSNTEVFF. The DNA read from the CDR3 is TGTGCCAGCAGTTCCCGGGCGGGACACTCAAACACA.

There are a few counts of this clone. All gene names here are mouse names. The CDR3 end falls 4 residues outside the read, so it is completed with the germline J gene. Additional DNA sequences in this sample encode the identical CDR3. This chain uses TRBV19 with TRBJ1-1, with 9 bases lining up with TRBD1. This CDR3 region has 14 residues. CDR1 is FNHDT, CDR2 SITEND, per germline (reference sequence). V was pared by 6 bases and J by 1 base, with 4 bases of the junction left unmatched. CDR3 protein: CASTPGQGNTEVFF. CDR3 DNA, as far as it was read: TGTGCCAGCACACCGGGACAGGGGAACACA.

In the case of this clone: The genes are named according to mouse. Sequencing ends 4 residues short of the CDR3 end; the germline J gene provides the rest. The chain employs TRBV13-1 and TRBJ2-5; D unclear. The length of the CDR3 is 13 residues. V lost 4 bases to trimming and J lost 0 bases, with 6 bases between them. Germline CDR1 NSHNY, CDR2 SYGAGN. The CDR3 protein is CASSTINQDTQYF. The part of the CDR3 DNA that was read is TGTGCCAGCAGTACAATTAACCAAGAC.

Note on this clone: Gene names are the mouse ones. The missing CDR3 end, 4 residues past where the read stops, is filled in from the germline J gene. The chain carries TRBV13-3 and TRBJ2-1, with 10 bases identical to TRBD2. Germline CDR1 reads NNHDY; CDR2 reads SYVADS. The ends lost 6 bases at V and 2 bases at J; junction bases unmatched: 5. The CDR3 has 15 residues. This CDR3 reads CASTPDWGYYAEQFF. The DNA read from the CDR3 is TGTGCCAGCACCCCGGACTGGGGGTACTATGCT.

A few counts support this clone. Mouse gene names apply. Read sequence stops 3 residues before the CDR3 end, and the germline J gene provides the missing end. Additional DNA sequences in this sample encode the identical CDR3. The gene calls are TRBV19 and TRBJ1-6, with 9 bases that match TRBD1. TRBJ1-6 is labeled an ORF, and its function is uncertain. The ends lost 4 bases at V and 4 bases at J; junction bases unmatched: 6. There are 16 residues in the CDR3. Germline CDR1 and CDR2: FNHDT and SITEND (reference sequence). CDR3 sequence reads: CASSSPGQGYNSPLYF. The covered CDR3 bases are TGTGCCAGCAGTTCTCCGGGACAGGGTTATAATTCGCCC.

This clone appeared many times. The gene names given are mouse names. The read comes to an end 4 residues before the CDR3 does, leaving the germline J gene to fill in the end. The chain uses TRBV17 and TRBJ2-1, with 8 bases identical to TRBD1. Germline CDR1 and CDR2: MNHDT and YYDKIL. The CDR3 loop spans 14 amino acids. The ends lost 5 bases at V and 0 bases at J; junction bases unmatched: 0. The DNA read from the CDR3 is TGTGCTAGCAGTGACAGGGGTAACTATGCT. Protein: CASSDRGNYA. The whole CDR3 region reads CASSDRGNYAEQFF. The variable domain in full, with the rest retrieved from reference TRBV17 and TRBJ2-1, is DTTVKQNPRYKLARVGKPVNLICSQTMNHDTMYWYQKKPNQAPKLLLFYYDKILNREADTFEKFQSSRPNNSFCSLYIGSAGLEYSAMYLCASSDRGNYAEQFFGPGTRLTVL.

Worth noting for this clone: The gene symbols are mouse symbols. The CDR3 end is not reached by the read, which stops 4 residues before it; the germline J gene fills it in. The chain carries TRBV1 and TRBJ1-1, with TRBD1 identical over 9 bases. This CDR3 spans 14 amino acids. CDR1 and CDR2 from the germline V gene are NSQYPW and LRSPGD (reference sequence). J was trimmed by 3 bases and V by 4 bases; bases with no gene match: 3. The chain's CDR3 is CTCSGTGEDTEVFF. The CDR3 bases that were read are TGCACCTGCAGTGGGACAGGGGAGGACACA.

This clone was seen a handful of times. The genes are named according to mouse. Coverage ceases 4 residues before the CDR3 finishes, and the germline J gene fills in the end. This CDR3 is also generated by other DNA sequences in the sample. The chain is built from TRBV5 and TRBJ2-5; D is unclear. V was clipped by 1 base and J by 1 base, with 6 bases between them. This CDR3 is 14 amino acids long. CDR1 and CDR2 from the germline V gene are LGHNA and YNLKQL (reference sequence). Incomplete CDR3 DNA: TGTGCCAGCAGCCAAGGGGGATACCAAGAC. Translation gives CASSQGGYQD. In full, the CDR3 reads CASSQGGYQDTQYF.